What follows describes a single T cell receptor (beta chain). The data are from a study of ipilimumab plus nivolumab after autologous stem cell transplantation. Study-wide context: Patients received a median of about five ipilimumab and roughly 8 nivolumab doses.

Sequencing used immunoSEQ multiplex PCR; TCRdb keeps in-frame clones, though not all of them. The sample has 15,000 or so clones, about 80% seen once. This specimen was PBMCs, taken in a trial of ipilimumab plus nivolumab as post-transplant consolidation. This sequence was found in a male donor with diffuse large B-cell lymphoma.

The CDR3 sequence is CASSYSRLAGAREQYF. In DNA, the CDR3 is TGTGCCAGCAGTTACTCGAGACTAGCGGGGGCGAGAGAGCAGTACTTC. V and J are TRBV6-6 and TRBJ2-7; 12 bases line up with TRBD2. This CDR3 spans 16 amino acids. In germline, CDR1 is MNHNY, CDR2 SVGAGI (reference sequence). The trim removed 0 bases at V and 7 bases at J, leaving 7 bases unmatched.